A single TCR beta chain is shown here with its context. Its cognate antigen has yet to be identified. It has no much larger one-base neighbor in the sample; base qualities were not kept. This record belongs to a study of patients and donors after allogeneic stem cell transplantation (dated by TCRdb to the early 2020s). From cysteine to phenylalanine, the CDR3 is 14 amino acids long. The DNA shown is the 42-base CDR3, in frame from base 1. CDR1 and CDR2, looked up from the germline V gene (reference sequence), are LNHNV and YYDKDF. The junction shows trimming of 3 bases on V and 5 bases on J, plus 13 bases between the germline ends. Libraries were constructed by RT-PCR. Reads for this sample came from a NextSeq 550. TCRdb passed the public sequencing reads through fastp at Q25 and MiXCR, retaining productive beta sequences. Merged by CDR3 protein, the rows form single entries marked with the most common genes and DNA. Within this sample are 95,000 to 120,000 distinct CDR3 sequences, with 35% of them counted one time only. The top ten clones comprise around 26% of the sample.

The material sequenced was blood, either unsorted or a sorted T cell fraction (not recorded which). This receptor chain uses TRBV15 and TRBJ1-1, with no confident D gene call. This TCR was recovered from a human donor who was either an allogeneic HSCT recipient or a stem cell or donor lymphocyte infusion donor (not recorded which). It is not recorded whose cells these are; they may come from a transplant donor. The CDR3: CATSRGDTGTEAFF. The nucleotides are TGTGCCACCAGCAGGGGAGATACGGGGACTGAAGCTTTCTTT.